What follows are 29 T cell receptor beta chains derived from one specimen sequenced in a study of T cells in Graves' hyperthyroidism and ophthalmopathy. Amplification targeted TCR beta CDR3 regions from RNA transcripts. A first-round RT-PCR of the TCR CDR3 used the HTBI primer set. From the multiplex PCR reads, TCRdb called clonotypes with MiXCR, one entry per CDR3 protein. The sample yields about 640,000 distinct CDR3 sequences, about 20% seen once. Sequencing used blood. The receptors shown here come from a young man with Graves' ophthalmopathy.

The table lists this clonotype with many counts. This chain uses TRBV28 with TRBJ2-3, with 13 bases matching TRBD2. The germline CDR1 and CDR2 sequences are MDHEN and SYDVKM. The CDR3 contains 16 residues. V was clipped by 7 bases and J by 0 bases; unmatched bases: 4. The CDR3 sequence: CASKELAGGSTDTQYF. For the CDR3, the DNA is TGTGCCAGCAAGGAACTAGCGGGAGGGAGCACAGATACGCAGTATTTT.

This clonotype has ten or more counts. The V call is TRBV12-3 or TRBV12-4, the J call TRBJ1-5; D may be TRBD1 (6 bases). The CDR3 is 14 residues long. Between the trimmed V and J ends, which lost 7 bases and 2 bases, there was a span of 12 bases. DNA of the CDR3: TGTGCCAGCACTGCTTGGACAGGCAATCAGCCCCAGCATTTT. This gives the protein CASTAWTGNQPQHF.

This clonotype was found a few times. V gene TRBV6-1 combines with J gene TRBJ1-2, with 10 bases that match TRBD1. The J segment lost 8 bases and the V segment lost 0 bases, leaving 3 bases of the junction unmatched. CDR1 and CDR2 (germline): MNHNS, SASEGT. CDR3 length: 14 residues. CDR3 protein: CASSEAGTGVGYTF. The DNA for the CDR3 is TGTGCCAGCAGTGAAGCCGGGACAGGGGTAGGCTACACCTTC.

This clonotype was counted many times. V gene TRBV3-1 combines with J gene TRBJ2-2; D gene uncertain. Germline V gives CDR1 LGHDT, CDR2 YNNKEL (reference sequence). This CDR3 comprises 14 residues. V shed 1 base and J shed 1 base, with 4 bases lying between them. The CDR3 region has the DNA TGTGCCAGCAGCCAAGGTGGGAACACCGGGGAGCTGTTTTTT. Residues: CASSQGGNTGELFF.

V usage is TRBV20-1 and J usage is TRBJ2-1; 7 bases are a match to TRBD2. Germline values: CDR1 DFQATT, CDR2 SNEGSKA (reference sequence). Losses at the gene ends were 4 bases for V and 0 bases for J; bases not matched to a gene: 9. The CDR3 contains 16 residues. Here the CDR3 DNA reads TGCAGTGCTAAGCCCCGTAGGACTAGCTCCTACAATGAGCAGTTCTTC. Translating gives CSAKPRRTSSYNEQFF.

The V call is TRBV27, the J call TRBJ1-2; 9 bases line up with TRBD1. V was pared by 6 bases and J by 5 bases, with 10 bases of the junction left unmatched. The V gene's germline CDR1 is MNHEY and CDR2 SMNVEV (reference sequence). The CDR3 has 15 residues. Here the CDR3 reads CASRRTGAVGYGYTF. CDR3 in DNA: TGTGCCAGCAGAAGGACAGGGGCTGTCGGGTATGGCTACACCTTC.

This clonotype was observed a few times. The chain couples TRBV11-2 to TRBJ1-6, with D hard to call. Trimming pared 4 bases from V and 8 bases from J, leaving 12 bases between. Germline V gene data show CDR1 as SGHAT and CDR2 as FQNNGV. CDR3 length: 14 residues. CDR3 amino acids: CASSSQEGYSPLHF. In nucleotides, the CDR3 is TGTGCCAGCAGCTCCCAGGAGGGTTATTCACCCCTCCACTTT.

This clonotype was counted at least ten times. The chain employs TRBV30 and TRBJ2-1; tentative D call: TRBD2 (5 bases). The V gene's germline CDR1 is GTSNPN and CDR2 SVGIG (reference sequence). The V end was cut by 1 base, the J end by 5 bases, with 15 bases between. The CDR3 consists of 15 residues. The CDR3 sequence is CAWSDPRTFHNEQFF. In nucleotides, the CDR3 is TGTGCCTGGAGTGACCCCCGGACTTTCCACAATGAGCAGTTCTTC.

CDR3 DNA sequence: TGCGCCAGCAGCCAAGATTCGAGGGGGGGCACAGATACGCAGTATTTT. This gives the protein CASSQDSRGGTDTQYF. This rearrangement joins TRBV4-3 to TRBJ2-3; TRBD1 or TRBD2 may be the D gene (6 bases each). The V gene lost 0 bases and the J gene lost 1 base, with 11 bases spanning the gap. There are 16 residues in the CDR3. Looked up from germline, CDR1 is LGHNA and CDR2 is YSLEER.

The J gene is TRBJ1-1, the V gene TRBV28, with 7 bases fitting TRBD1. Germline lookup yields CDR1 MDHEN and CDR2 SYDVKM. CDR3 length: 17 amino acids. V was pared by 4 bases and J by 4 bases, with 15 bases of the junction left unmatched. CDR3 sequence (DNA): TGTGCCAGCAGTTCCGGTAACAGGGGTAAAATGGGCACTGAAGCTTTCTTT. Protein sequence: CASSSGNRGKMGTEAFF.

The rearrangement uses TRBV30 and TRBJ2-2; D may correspond to TRBD1 or TRBD2 (5 bases each). V gave up 3 bases and J gave up 5 bases, with 22 bases separating them. CDR1 and CDR2 from the germline V gene are GTSNPN and SVGIG (reference sequence). The CDR3 spans 17 residues. The CDR3 spells CAWSVDRGRRGTGELFF. The CDR3 DNA reads TGTGCCTGGAGCGTCGATAGGGGACGGAGAGGGACCGGGGAGCTGTTTTTT. Full variable domain (rest looked up from reference TRBV30 and TRBJ2-2): SQTIHQWPATLVQPVGSPLSLECTVEGTSNPNLYWYRQAAGRGLQLLFYSVGIGQISSEVPQNLSASRPQDRQFILSSKKLLLSDSGFYLCAWSVDRGRRGTGELFFGEGSRLTVL.

In this sample, this clonotype turned up a few times. This chain connects TRBV11-2 to TRBJ2-7; 8 bases are shared with TRBD1. In germline, CDR1 is SGHAT, CDR2 FQNNGV. Germline trimming cut 4 bases from V and 9 bases from J; bases unmatched to any gene: 8. This CDR3 contains 13 residues. The CDR3 DNA is TGTGCCAGCAGCTGGGACAGGCTGGGTGTGCAGTACTTC. This translates into CASSWDRLGVQYF.

The table lists this clonotype with many counts. The chain combines TRBV20-1 with TRBJ1-5; 8 bases map to TRBD1. The CDR3 spans 18 residues. The trim removed 4 bases at V and 0 bases at J, leaving 14 bases unmatched. Germline CDR1 DFQATT, CDR2 SNEGSKA (reference sequence). The CDR3 sequence: CSATPADRGLGSNQPQHF. CDR3 DNA: TGCAGTGCTACCCCCGCCGACAGGGGACTTGGTAGCAATCAGCCCCAGCATTTT.

This clonotype was recorded a few times. This chain joins TRBV24-1 and TRBJ1-1; D gene ambiguous. The germline V and J ends were trimmed by 4 bases and 4 bases, with 9 bases remaining between them. CDR1 and CDR2 from the germline V gene are KGHDR and SFDVKD. The length of the CDR3 is 13 residues. CDR3 coding DNA: TGTGCCACCAGTGACCCCAGTGGCACTGAAGCTTTCTTT. This codes for CATSDPSGTEAFF.

This clonotype occurred a few times. This chain joins TRBV10-3 and TRBJ2-1; 7 bases fit TRBD2. The CDR3 covers 16 residues. V shed 0 bases, J shed 7 bases, and the junction held 9 bases outside the gene matches. The germline CDR1 and CDR2 sequences are ENHRY and SYGVKD. DNA of the CDR3: TGTGCCATCAGTGAGTCGCAGTCGGGAGGAAGGAATGAGCAGTTCTTC. This gives the protein CAISESQSGGRNEQFF.

The CDR3 loop reads CASTATAGVNTGELFF. The DNA of the CDR3 is TGTGCCAGCACTGCTACGGCGGGAGTTAACACCGGGGAGCTGTTTTTT. The chain is built from TRBV6-1 and TRBJ2-2; 7 nucleotides line up with TRBD2. The CDR3 length is 16 residues. V lost 7 bases, J lost 2 bases, and 10 bases stayed unmatched. The germline V gene encodes CDR1 MNHNS and CDR2 SASEGT.

Many counts were recorded for this clonotype. V is TRBV20-1 and J is TRBJ1-5, with 7 bases matching TRBD1. Germline values: CDR1 DFQATT, CDR2 SNEGSKA (reference sequence). The CDR3 runs 15 residues. The trim removed 1 base at V and 3 bases at J, leaving 6 bases unmatched. CDR3 bases: TGCAGTGCTAGAGGACAGGGAGGATCCAATCAGCCCCAGCATTTT. Translation: CSARGQGGSNQPQHF.

This clonotype was found a few times. This chain links TRBV30 with TRBJ2-2; 16 bases agree with TRBD2. V trimming: 2 bases; J trimming: 5 bases; junction bases outside the gene matches: 5. The V gene's germline CDR1 is GTSNPN and CDR2 SVGIG (reference sequence). The CDR3 length is 17 residues. The CDR3 reads CAWSYGTSGRATGELFF. DNA of the CDR3: TGTGCCTGGAGTTACGGGACTAGCGGGAGGGCAACCGGGGAGCTGTTTTTT. Combining the CDR3 with reference TRBV30 and TRBJ2-2 gives the whole variable domain SQTIHQWPATLVQPVGSPLSLECTVEGTSNPNLYWYRQAAGRGLQLLFYSVGIGQISSEVPQNLSASRPQDRQFILSSKKLLLSDSGFYLCAWSYGTSGRATGELFFGEGSRLTVL.

The chain employs TRBV27 and TRBJ2-3; TRBD1 matches 8 bases. The CDR3 is 15 residues long. Germline trimming cut 6 bases from V and 2 bases from J; bases unmatched to any gene: 7. The V gene's germline CDR1 is MNHEY and CDR2 SMNVEV (reference sequence). DNA of the CDR3: TGTGCCAGCAGCCTAGGACAGGGCAACACAGATACGCAGTATTTT. It specifies CASSLGQGNTDTQYF.

This clonotype has at least ten counts. The chain is built from TRBV2 and TRBJ2-3, with D perhaps matching TRBD2 (6 bases). The ends were cut back, 8 bases at V and 9 bases at J, with 27 bases in the middle. Germline assignment: CDR1 SNHLY and CDR2 FYNNEI. The CDR3 has 16 residues. The CDR3, as DNA: TGTGCCAGCTCCCCCCCTCGGACGGGGGTTTATGGCACGCAGTATTTT. Translation: CASSPPRTGVYGTQYF.

This clonotype was detected ten times or more. The V and J genes are TRBV28 and TRBJ1-2; a possible D gene is TRBD1 (5 bases). Deletions cut 7 bases from V and 6 bases from J, with 15 bases between. CDR3 length: 13 residues. Germline CDR1 is MDHEN and CDR2 is SYDVKM. The CDR3 sequence: CASIPGTLHGYTF. The CDR3, as DNA: TGTGCCAGCATCCCGGGGACTCTACATGGCTACACCTTC.

This clonotype has more than one count but fewer than ten. The V call is TRBV6-1, the J call TRBJ2-5; D perhaps matches TRBD1 (6 bases). V lost 6 bases to trimming and J lost 4 bases, with 15 bases between them. The CDR3 loop spans 14 amino acids. CDR1 and CDR2 (germline): MNHNS, SASEGT. The chain's CDR3 is CASRNTGYRETQYF. The CDR3 DNA reads as TGTGCCAGCAGGAATACAGGGTATAGAGAGACCCAGTACTTC.

V usage is TRBV5-6 and J usage is TRBJ2-4; a possible D gene is TRBD2 (7 bases). This CDR3 contains 16 residues. Trimming pared 4 bases from V and 1 base from J, leaving 15 bases between. From germline, CDR1 is SGHDT and CDR2 YYEEEE. CDR3 DNA: TGTGCCAGCAGCATGAAGGGGGGGGTTGCCAAAAACATTCAGTACTTC. Protein: CASSMKGGVAKNIQYF.

Turning to this clonotype: This may be a read error: a much more frequent sequence differs by one nucleotide. This sequence joins TRBV6-1 and TRBJ2-7; D unresolved. This CDR3 comprises 11 residues. Per germline, CDR1 MNHNS and CDR2 SASEGT. V lost 7 bases and J 5 bases, leaving 9 bases between the germline ends. The CDR3 DNA reads TGTGCCAGCAAAGAGAGGCACGAGCAGTACTTC. This sequence encodes CASKERHEQYF.

The CDR3 region is CASSAADRNYGYTF. Here the CDR3 DNA reads TGTGCCAGCAGCGCGGCGGACAGGAACTATGGCTACACCTTC. This chain links TRBV7-9 with TRBJ1-2; 7 bases agree with TRBD1. The germline CDR1 and CDR2 sequences are SEHNR and FQNEAQ (reference sequence). The CDR3 extends over 14 amino acids. V was pared by 5 bases and J by 2 bases, with 5 bases of the junction left unmatched.

This clonotype was observed at least ten times. The chain uses TRBV12-3 or TRBV12-4 and TRBJ2-3; 7 bases align to TRBD1. Losses at the gene ends were 1 base for V and 2 bases for J; bases not matched to a gene: 9. The CDR3 runs to 17 residues. CDR3 DNA: TGTGCCAGCAGTTTAGGACAGGGAAGGGCCCCCACAGATACGCAGTATTTT. Its protein is CASSLGQGRAPTDTQYF.

Points on this clonotype: At one of its ends the junction is not consistent with the germline gene, which may arise from a read error. The chain uses TRBV6-1 and TRBJ1-5, with a possible D match to TRBD1 (5 bases). Germline V gene data show CDR1 as MNHNS and CDR2 as SASEGT. The CDR3 totals 13 residues. The CDR3 coding sequence is TGTGTCAGCAGGGACCTCCGCAATCAGCCCCAGCATTTT. As protein: CVSRDLRNQPQHF.

This clonotype was seen ten or more times. The gene calls are TRBV6-5 and TRBJ1-1, with unresolved D. The CDR3 is 12 amino acids. Trimming removed 2 bases from V and 4 bases from J, with 5 bases in between. The germline V gene encodes CDR1 MNHEY and CDR2 SVGAGI. CDR3 in DNA: TGTGCCAGCAGTTACGCCGGCACTGAAGCTTTCTTT. Translated: CASSYAGTEAFF.

This clonotype was picked up many times. This chain links TRBV2 with TRBJ1-2; D perhaps matches TRBD1 (5 bases). This CDR3 is 14 amino acids long. The germline CDR1 and CDR2 sequences are SNHLY and FYNNEI. The ends were cut back, 8 bases at V and 4 bases at J, with 17 bases in the middle. CDR3 sequence (DNA): TGTGCCAGCGCTATTTGGGGGGTCGGCTATGGCTACACCTTC. Amino acids: CASAIWGVGYGYTF.